Presented here are 25 T cell receptor beta chains from one specimen sequenced in a study of shared clonotypes between healthy human individuals. Here immunoSEQ multiplex PCR was the method, and the copy in TCRdb shows in-frame clones only, minus some. The table lists under 2.5 million clones, 85% to 95% of them singletons. Source material: naive CD4+ T cells from PBMCs. Indicated subset: CD45RA+ positively selected. Source of these receptors: a man younger than 30 in good health. Some clones in this sample may be carry-over from other donors' samples.

This chain joins TRBV7-2 and TRBJ2-7; 7 positions match TRBD2. Germline CDR1 reads SGHTA; CDR2 reads FQGNSA. The CDR3 spans 15 residues. Trimming cost V 5 bases and J 0 bases; bases outside gene matches: 7. CDR3 in DNA: TGTGCCAGCAGCGGGGGAGGGTGGAGCTCCTACGAGCAGTACTTC. Its translation is CASSGGGWSSYEQYF. The complete variable domain, with remaining parts taken from reference TRBV7-2 and TRBJ2-7, reads GAGVSQSPSNKVTEKGKDVELRCDPISGHTALYWYRQSLGQGLEFLIYFQGNSAPDKSGLPSDRFSAERTGGSVSTLTIQRTQQEDSAVYLCASSGGGWSSYEQYFGPGTRLTVT.

The V and J genes are TRBV7-3 and TRBJ2-5; D is undetermined. The V gene lost 3 bases and the J gene lost 5 bases, with 10 bases spanning the gap. CDR3 length: 13 residues. CDR1 is SGHTA and CDR2 is FQGTGA in the germline V gene. Here the CDR3 DNA reads TGTGCCAGCAGCTTGGCCGGCAGGGAGACCCAGTACTTC. It encodes CASSLAGRETQYF. Together with reference TRBV7-3 and TRBJ2-5, the CDR3 gives the full variable domain: GAGVSQTPSNKVTEKGKYVELRCDPISGHTALYWYRQSLGQGPEFLIYFQGTGAADDSGLPNDRFFAVRPEGSVSTLKIQRTERGDSAVYLCASSLAGRETQYFGPGTRLLVL.

The chain joins TRBV11-2 to TRBJ1-3; no definite D call. The CDR3 runs to 16 residues. The V gene lost 3 bases and the J gene lost 3 bases, with 15 bases spanning the gap. Germline CDR1 reads SGHAT; CDR2 reads FQNNGV. Here the CDR3 DNA reads TGTGCCAGCAGCTTGGTGTCCGTCCGTTTTGGAAACACCATATATTTT. Residues: CASSLVSVRFGNTIYF.

The gene calls are TRBV6-9 and TRBJ1-1, with D unresolved. The ends were cut back, 2 bases at V and 4 bases at J, with 26 bases in the middle. Germline V lookup: CDR1 MNHGY, CDR2 SVAAGI. This CDR3 is built from 19 residues. CDR3 bases: TGTGCCAGCAGTTATCTCCTGGAAGTGGGCCGCGGACTTTTCACTGAAGCTTTCTTT. This gives the protein CASSYLLEVGRGLFTEAFF.

This chain joins TRBV28 and TRBJ2-7, with 8 bases identical to TRBD2. CDR3 length: 13 residues. V dropped 10 bases and J dropped 3; count of bases not matched to a gene: 8. CDR1 and CDR2 from the germline V gene are MDHEN and SYDVKM. CDR3 bases: TGTGCCACCGGGGGGGGCCCCAACTACGAGCAGTACTTC. Translating it yields CATGGGPNYEQYF.

The chain carries TRBV11-3 and TRBJ2-3; possible D gene TRBD2, 6 bases. The CDR3 spans 16 residues. The germline V gene has CDR1 SGHNT and CDR2 YENEEA. Trimming removed 5 bases from V and 4 bases from J, with 19 bases in between. In nucleotides, the CDR3 is TGTGCCAGCAGCCCAGGACTATCCGTGAGTGCAGATACGCAGTATTTT. Encoded protein: CASSPGLSVSADTQYF. Complete variable domain (other parts from reference TRBV11-3 and TRBJ2-3): EAGVVQSPRYKIIEKKQPVAFWCNPISGHNTLYWYLQNLGQGPELLIRYENEEAVDDSQLPKDRFSAERLKGVDSTLKIQPAELGDSAVYLCASSPGLSVSADTQYFGPGTRLTVL.

J is TRBJ1-5 and V is TRBV18; D is unresolved. V was trimmed by 6 bases and J by 0 bases, leaving 15 bases between them. CDR1 is KGHSH and CDR2 is LQKENI in the germline V gene. The CDR3 extends over 16 amino acids. CDR3 protein: CASSAQTLPSNQPQHF. In nucleotides, the CDR3 is TGTGCCAGCTCTGCCCAGACTCTCCCTAGCAATCAGCCCCAGCATTTT. Full variable domain (remainder filled in from reference TRBV18 and TRBJ1-5): NAGVMQNPRHLVRRRGQEARLRCSPMKGHSHVYWYRQLPEEGLKFMVYLQKENIIDESGMPKERFSAEFPKEGPSILRIQQVVRGDSAAYFCASSAQTLPSNQPQHFGDGTRLSIL.

This clone is a singleton in its sample. The chain employs TRBV6-6 and TRBJ2-7, with D maybe TRBD2 (6 bases). The CDR3 has 16 amino acids. V lost 4 bases and J lost 0, with 16 bases in between. Germline lookup yields CDR1 MNHNY and CDR2 SVGAGI (reference sequence). Here the CDR3 reads CASSSIAETSSYEQYF. CDR3 DNA: TGTGCCAGCAGTTCAATAGCGGAAACTAGCTCCTACGAGCAGTACTTC.

This clone has just one count. This sample also contains other DNA sequences that code for the same CDR3. The chain joins TRBV5-1 to TRBJ2-7; no clear D gene. V shed 0 bases and J shed 3 bases, with 7 bases lying between them. The CDR3 is made up of 13 amino acids. The V gene's germline CDR1 is SGHRS and CDR2 YFSETQ. This CDR3 is CASSLGASYEQYF. CDR3 nucleotides: TGCGCCAGCAGCTTGGGTGCCAGCTACGAGCAGTACTTC.

This clone was seen a handful of times. V usage is TRBV11-1 and J usage is TRBJ1-2; 11 nucleotides match TRBD1. Germline V gene sequence: CDR1 SGHAT, CDR2 FQDESV (reference sequence). Trimming removed 5 bases from V and 6 bases from J; junction bases left unmatched: 5. The CDR3 contains 14 residues. CDR3 protein: CASSPRTGGDGYTF. CDR3 DNA sequence: TGTGCCAGCAGCCCCCGGACAGGGGGCGATGGCTACACCTTC.

This clone was observed once. The rearrangement links TRBV2 to TRBJ2-1; 7 bases line up with TRBD1. Trimming at V came to 4 bases and at J to 3 bases, leaving 9 bases not matched to a gene. Germline V lookup: CDR1 SNHLY, CDR2 FYNNEI. The CDR3 has 16 residues. The CDR3 loop is CASSGRTGEHYNEQFF. CDR3 nucleotide sequence: TGTGCCAGCAGTGGGCGGACAGGCGAACACTACAATGAGCAGTTCTTC.

This clone was observed once. V and J are TRBV5-4 and TRBJ2-2; D call uncertain. Germline V gene sequence: CDR1 SGHNT, CDR2 YYREEE (reference sequence). With 3 bases removed from V and 2 bases from J, the gap between germline ends came to 14 bases. The CDR3 consists of 16 residues. The CDR3 DNA is TGTGCCAGCAGCTCCGTTCCGGGCCTTAACACCGGGGAGCTGTTTTTT. This gives the protein CASSSVPGLNTGELFF.

As concerns this clone: The same CDR3 arises from other DNA sequences in this sample as well. The chain employs TRBV7-9 and TRBJ1-2; D unresolved. The CDR3 covers 12 residues. Germline assignment: CDR1 SEHNR and CDR2 FQNEAQ (reference sequence). V gave up 2 bases and J gave up 8 bases, with 9 bases separating them. Here the CDR3 reads CASSLTSTGYTF. The DNA of the CDR3 is TGTGCCAGCAGCTTAACGTCCACGGGCTACACCTTC.

The rearrangement links TRBV5-1 to TRBJ2-7, with a weak D call TRBD2 (5 bases). CDR1 SGHRS and CDR2 YFSETQ come from the germline V gene. The CDR3 length is 15 residues. The V and J ends lost 0 bases and 6 bases respectively, with 16 bases between them. CDR3 nucleotide sequence: TGCGCCAGCAGCTTGGACGGGGAGAAAGCGCGCGAGCAGTACTTC. Its protein product is CASSLDGEKAREQYF.

This chain links TRBV4-1 with TRBJ2-7, with TRBD2 identical over 13 bases. After removal of 4 bases from V and 0 bases from J, the junction contained 9 bases not matched to a gene. From germline, CDR1 is MGHRA and CDR2 YSYEKL. The CDR3 extends over 18 amino acids. This chain's CDR3 is CASSLGLAGVLSSYEQYF. Written as DNA, the CDR3 is TGCGCCAGCAGCCTAGGACTAGCGGGAGTGTTGAGCTCCTACGAGCAGTACTTC.

The chain recombines TRBV7-2 with TRBJ1-2; TRBD1 matches at 11 bases. CDR3 length equals 15 residues. From germline, CDR1 is SGHTA and CDR2 FQGNSA. The junction had 3 bases not matched to a gene; V was cut back by 0 bases and J by 6 bases. The CDR3 nucleotides read TGTGCCAGCAGCTTAGCCGGGACAGGGGGGGATGGCTACACCTTC. This sequence encodes CASSLAGTGGDGYTF.

The rearrangement joins TRBV7-9 to TRBJ1-3; 8 bases match TRBD1. The V and J ends lost 4 bases and 5 bases, in that order; junction bases with no gene match: 10. CDR1 is SEHNR and CDR2 is FQNEAQ in the germline V gene (reference sequence). The CDR3 consists of 16 residues. This chain's CDR3 is CASSSRPGTGRNTIYF. The CDR3 coding sequence is TGTGCCAGCAGCTCACGCCCCGGGACAGGTAGAAACACCATATATTTT.

The chain joins TRBV19 to TRBJ2-5; D call uncertain. Trimming took 3 bases from V and 5 from J, leaving 7 bases between them. Germline V CDR1 and CDR2: LNHDA, SQIVND (reference sequence). The CDR3 extends over 12 amino acids. The CDR3 coding sequence is TGTGCCAGTAGTATCTCCCGGGAGACCCAGTACTTC. It is translated as CASSISRETQYF.

J is TRBJ1-2 and V is TRBV29-1; 10 positions match TRBD1. CDR1 is SQVTM, CDR2 ANQGSEA, per germline. This CDR3 contains 14 residues. Losses at the gene ends were 6 bases for V and 5 bases for J; bases not matched to a gene: 9. The CDR3 bases are TGCAGCGTGTGGGACAGGGGAAAGGGGTATGGCTACACCTTC. This codes for CSVWDRGKGYGYTF.

The rearrangement uses TRBV30 and TRBJ2-1, with 8 bases lining up with TRBD2. The CDR3 has 15 amino acids. V lost 2 bases and J lost 5; bases outside the gene matches: 8. CDR1 is GTSNPN and CDR2 is SVGIG in the germline V gene (reference sequence). For the CDR3, the DNA is TGTGCCTGGAGTAAAAATCTAGCGGGCCACAATGAGCAGTTCTTC. Residues: CAWSKNLAGHNEQFF.

This clone was found once. The chain has TRBV11-2 and TRBJ1-1; a weak D match, TRBD1 (6 bases). Germline V gene sequence: CDR1 SGHAT, CDR2 FQNNGV. This CDR3 is built from 13 residues. V lost 5 bases and J 4 bases, leaving 11 bases between the germline ends. DNA for the CDR3: TGTGCCAGCAGCCAGGGGCGAGTCACTGAAGCTTTCTTT. Protein sequence: CASSQGRVTEAFF.

The gene calls are TRBV28 and TRBJ2-3; D is unclear. The CDR3 runs 11 residues. V gave up 6 bases and J gave up 9 bases, with 10 bases separating them. CDR1 MDHEN and CDR2 SYDVKM come from the germline V gene. Written as DNA, the CDR3 is TGTGCCAGCAGGCAAGAAGGGACGCAGTATTTT. This sequence encodes CASRQEGTQYF.

The chain recombines TRBV20-1 with TRBJ2-1; D unresolved. This CDR3 is built from 11 residues. Germline V lookup: CDR1 DFQATT, CDR2 SNEGSKA (reference sequence). V lost 4 bases and J lost 7, with 8 bases in between. The DNA for the CDR3 is TGCAGTGCTATCTCATCGAATGAGCAGTTCTTC. Translating gives CSAISSNEQFF.

With respect to this clone: The sample holds other DNA sequences that translate to the same CDR3. V usage is TRBV5-1 and J usage is TRBJ2-3; the D is unclear. The CDR3 extends over 13 amino acids. Germline assignment: CDR1 SGHRS and CDR2 YFSETQ. V was clipped by 5 bases and J by 1 base, with 8 bases between them. CDR3: CASSFPGTDTQYF. The CDR3 DNA reads TGCGCCAGCAGTTTTCCGGGCACAGATACGCAGTATTTT.

The gene calls are TRBV2 and TRBJ2-2; 13 positions match TRBD2. CDR3 length: 16 amino acids. The J segment lost 3 bases and the V segment lost 5 bases, leaving 3 bases of the junction unmatched. CDR1 is SNHLY, CDR2 FYNNEI, per germline. The CDR3 region is CASSTSGRADTGELFF. Written as DNA, the CDR3 is TGTGCCAGCAGTACTAGCGGGAGGGCTGACACCGGGGAGCTGTTTTTT. Based on the CDR3 plus reference TRBV2 and TRBJ2-2, the full variable domain is EPEVTQTPSHQVTQMGQEVILRCVPISNHLYFYWYRQILGQKVEFLVSFYNNEISEKSEIFDDQFSVERPDGSNFTLKIRSTKLEDSAMYFCASSTSGRADTGELFFGEGSRLTVL.